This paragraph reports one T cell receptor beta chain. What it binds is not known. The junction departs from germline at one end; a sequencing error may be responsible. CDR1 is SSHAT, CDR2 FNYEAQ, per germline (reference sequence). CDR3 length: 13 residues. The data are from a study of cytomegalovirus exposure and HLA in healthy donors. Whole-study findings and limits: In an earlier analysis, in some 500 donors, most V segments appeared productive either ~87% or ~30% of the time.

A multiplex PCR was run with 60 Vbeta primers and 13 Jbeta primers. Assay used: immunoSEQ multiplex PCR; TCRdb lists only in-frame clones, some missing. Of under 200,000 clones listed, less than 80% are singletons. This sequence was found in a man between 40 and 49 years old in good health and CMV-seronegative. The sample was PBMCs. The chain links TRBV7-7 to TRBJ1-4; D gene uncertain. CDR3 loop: CASSLAGHEKLFF. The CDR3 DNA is TGTGCTAGCAGCCTGGCAGGTCATGAAAAACTGTTTTTT. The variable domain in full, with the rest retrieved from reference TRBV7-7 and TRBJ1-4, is GAGVSQSPRYKVTKRGQDVTLRCDPISSHATLYWYQQALGQGPEFLTYFNYEAQPDKSGLPSDRFSAERPEGSISTLTIQRTEQRDSAMYRCASSLAGHEKLFFGSGTQLSVL.